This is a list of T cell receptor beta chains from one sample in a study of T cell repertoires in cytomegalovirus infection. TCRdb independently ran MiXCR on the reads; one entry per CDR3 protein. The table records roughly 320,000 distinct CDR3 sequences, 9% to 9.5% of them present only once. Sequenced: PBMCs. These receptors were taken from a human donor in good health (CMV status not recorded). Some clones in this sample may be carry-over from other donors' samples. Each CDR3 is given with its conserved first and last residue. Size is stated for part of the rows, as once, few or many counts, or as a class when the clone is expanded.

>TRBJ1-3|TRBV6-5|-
CASRLIRDANSGNTIYF
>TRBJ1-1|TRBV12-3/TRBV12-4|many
CATSFGTEAFF
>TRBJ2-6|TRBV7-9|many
CASSLTGSRASSGANVLTF
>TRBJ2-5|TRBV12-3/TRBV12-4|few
CASSPYSGGQETQYF
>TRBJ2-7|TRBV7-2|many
CASSLGGTGNYEQYF
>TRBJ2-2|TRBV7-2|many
CASSSRQGGNTGELFF
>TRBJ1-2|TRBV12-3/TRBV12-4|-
CASSLVGLYGYTF
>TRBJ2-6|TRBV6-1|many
CASSTLGSSGANVLTF
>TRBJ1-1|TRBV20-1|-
CSFTSWNTEAFF
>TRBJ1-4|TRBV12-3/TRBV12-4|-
CASRRDRGEKLFF
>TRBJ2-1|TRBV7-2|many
CASSLGGGPYNEQFF
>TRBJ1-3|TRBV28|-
CASSLGQGSGNTIYF
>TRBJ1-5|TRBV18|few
CASSLGTVFNQPQHF
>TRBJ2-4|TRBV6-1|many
CASSQTGTGGDIQYF
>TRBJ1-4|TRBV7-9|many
CASSLVGAATNEKLFF
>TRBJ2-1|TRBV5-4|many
CASSLGGSGGEQFF
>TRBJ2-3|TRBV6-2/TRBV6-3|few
CASSYGMNPGADTQYF
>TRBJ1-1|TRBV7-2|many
CASSPSRTEDTEAFF
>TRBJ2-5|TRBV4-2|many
CASSPRDFQETQYF
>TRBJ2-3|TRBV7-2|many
CASSLGGTGYKYTQYF
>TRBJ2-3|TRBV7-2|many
CASSRERGADTQYF
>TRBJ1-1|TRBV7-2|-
CASSPTGFGNTEAFF
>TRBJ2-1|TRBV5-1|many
CASSLAQGVGNEQFF
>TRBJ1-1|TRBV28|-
CASSLLGSLNTEAFF
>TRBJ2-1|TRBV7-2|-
CASSLLAGVPLHEQFF
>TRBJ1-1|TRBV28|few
CASSLYPGANTEAFF
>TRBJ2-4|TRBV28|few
CASSPSTGKLAKNIQYF
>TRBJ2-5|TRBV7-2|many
CASSLSPAGGQVAQYF
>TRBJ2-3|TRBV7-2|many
CASSLSFGGPADTQYF
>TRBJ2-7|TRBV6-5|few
CASSYRPGLAGGSRYEQYF
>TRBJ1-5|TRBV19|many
CASRQGGQPQHF
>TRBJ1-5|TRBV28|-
CASATVSSNQPQHF
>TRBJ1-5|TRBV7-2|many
CASSSISGNQPQHF
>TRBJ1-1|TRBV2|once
CASSDDRGRTEAFF
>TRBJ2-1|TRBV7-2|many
CASSPPGTEQFF
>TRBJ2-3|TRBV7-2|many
CASSFPGLAGTTDTQYF
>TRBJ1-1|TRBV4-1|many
CASSRGGSNTEAFF
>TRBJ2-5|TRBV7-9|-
CASSPRGVGETQYF
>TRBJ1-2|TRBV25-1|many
CASSERMGGKDGYTF
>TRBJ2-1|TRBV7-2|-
CASSLARTSGDPYNEQFF
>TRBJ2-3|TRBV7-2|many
CASSFTSGRADTQYF
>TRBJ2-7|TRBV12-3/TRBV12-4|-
CASSLRGQVEQYF
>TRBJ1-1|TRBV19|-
CASSTAKGFPQNTEAFF
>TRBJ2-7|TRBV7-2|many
CASSPTVYEQYF
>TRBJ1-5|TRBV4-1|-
CASSQAQVGNQPQHF
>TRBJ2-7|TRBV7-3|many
CASSLSRVSYEQYF
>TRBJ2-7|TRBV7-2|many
CASSLSRVTYEQYF
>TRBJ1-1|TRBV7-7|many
CASSTEEGSTTEAFF
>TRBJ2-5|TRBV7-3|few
CASSQGHGETQYF
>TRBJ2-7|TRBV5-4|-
CASNPGGREYEQYF
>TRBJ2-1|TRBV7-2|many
CASSFASAGGNEQFF
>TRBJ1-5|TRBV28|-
CASSLVTGGQPQHF
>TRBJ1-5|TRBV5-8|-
CASSPEWEGRNQPQHF
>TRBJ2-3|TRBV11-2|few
CASSYQPPDTQYF
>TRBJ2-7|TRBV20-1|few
CSASGGAIDEQYF
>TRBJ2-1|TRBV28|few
CASSFGAPDEQFF
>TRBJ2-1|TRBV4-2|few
CASSPRLISYNEQFF
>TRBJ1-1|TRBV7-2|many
CASSPSRQSRAEAFF
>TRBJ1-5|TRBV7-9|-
CASSPDREQPQHF
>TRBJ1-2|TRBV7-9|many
CASRGAADGYTF